The 15 T cell receptor beta chains listed next were all sequenced from one sample in a study of shared clonotypes between healthy human individuals (TCRdb year 2020). Library construction relied on the immunoSEQ multiplex PCR assay. TCRdb carries this immuneACCESS record with in-frame sequences only. Its versions omit some clonotypes, under half of them owing to an unresolved V gene in the studies checked, with the rest unexplained. In all, the sample holds approximately 1,000,000 clones, and about 80% of those were seen once. Of the sample, about 0.52% falls within the top ten clones. Sequences were obtained from memory CD4+ T cells from PBMCs. The sample's cell subset or site label is to be understood as: CD45RA-negative fraction. The receptors originated from a man younger than 35 in good health. Some clones in this sample may be carry-over from other donors' samples.

The chain is built from TRBV29-1 and TRBJ2-5; perhaps TRBD1 as D (5 bases). Per the germline V gene, CDR1 is SQVTM and CDR2 is ANQGSEA. The CDR3 covers 13 residues. Trimming cost V 2 bases and J 1 base, with 8 bases left between them. CDR3 loop: CSVEPTVQETQYF. For the CDR3, the DNA is TGCAGCGTTGAACCGACAGTCCAAGAGACCCAGTACTTC. The entire variable domain, with the rest obtained from reference TRBV29-1 and TRBJ2-5, is as follows: SAVISQKPSRDICQRGTSLTIQCQVDSQVTMMFWYRQQPGQSLTLIATANQGSEATYESGFVIDKFPISRPNLTFSTLTVSNMSPEDSSIYLCSVEPTVQETQYFGPGTRLLVL.

A single count supports this clone. The V gene is TRBV6-5, the J gene TRBJ2-3, with TRBD2 matching 15 bases. Germline CDR1 and CDR2: MNHEY and SVGAGI. The junction had 6 bases not matched to a gene; V was cut back by 8 bases and J by 6 bases. The CDR3 is 15 amino acids. The CDR3 loop reads CASRTSGRARDTQYF. CDR3 coding DNA: TGTGCCAGCCGGACTAGCGGGAGGGCCCGGGATACGCAGTATTTT.

In the case of this clone: Other DNA sequences of this sample code for an identical CDR3. The chain has TRBV5-1 and TRBJ2-2; D possibly matches TRBD1 or TRBD2 (6 bases each). Germline values: CDR1 SGHRS, CDR2 YFSETQ. This CDR3 contains 16 residues. V lost 0 bases, J lost 5 bases, and 14 bases lay in between. The CDR3 DNA is TGCGCCAGCAGCTTGGCCGGGGGCACGTGGACCGGGGAGCTGTTTTTT. It is translated as CASSLAGGTWTGELFF.

This chain uses TRBV28 with TRBJ1-1; the D gene is possibly TRBD1 (6 bases). From germline, CDR1 is MDHEN and CDR2 SYDVKM. Trimming took off 4 bases at V and 6 bases at J, with 18 bases between the two ends. The CDR3 contains 15 residues. CDR3 sequence reads: CASSSGDSEGAEAFF. CDR3 coding DNA: TGTGCCAGCAGTTCAGGAGATAGCGAGGGGGCTGAAGCTTTCTTT.

V and J are TRBV2 and TRBJ2-2, with D possibly called TRBD1 or TRBD2 (5 bases each). Germline V gene sequence: CDR1 SNHLY, CDR2 FYNNEI. The ends were cut back, 7 bases at V and 4 bases at J, with 7 bases in the middle. The CDR3 is 12 residues long. This CDR3 is CASTRGTGELFF. The DNA for the CDR3 is TGTGCCAGCACGAGGGGCACCGGGGAGCTGTTTTTT.

There are a few counts of this clone. The chain combines TRBV11-2 with TRBJ2-1; TRBD2 matches 8 bases. The CDR3 has 16 residues. Germline CDR1 is SGHAT and CDR2 is FQNNGV. Germline trimming cut 5 bases from V and 1 base from J; bases unmatched to any gene: 7. CDR3 amino acids: CASSRSGSGSYNEQFF. The CDR3 DNA is TGTGCCAGCAGCCGAAGCGGGAGTGGGTCCTACAATGAGCAGTTCTTC.

This chain links TRBV6-6 with TRBJ2-4; D possibly corresponds to TRBD2 (5 bases). V gave up 8 bases and J gave up 9 bases, with 20 bases separating them. CDR1 is MNHNY and CDR2 is SVGAGI in the germline V gene (reference sequence). This CDR3 is 14 amino acids long. CDR3 in amino acids: CASRSNSDSGIQYF. DNA of the CDR3: TGTGCCAGCCGTTCAAATAGCGACTCCGGCATTCAGTACTTC.

The chain recombines TRBV6-4 with TRBJ2-1, with TRBD1 matching over 7 bases. V shed 6 bases and J 3 bases; nucleotides not matched to a gene: 8. The CDR3 is made up of 15 amino acids. CDR1 MRHNA and CDR2 SNTAGT come from the germline V gene. The CDR3 loop is CASRQDRQNYNEQFF. The CDR3 bases are TGTGCCAGCAGGCAGGACAGGCAGAACTACAATGAGCAGTTCTTC.

The chain recombines TRBV5-4 with TRBJ1-1, with D possibly TRBD1 on 6 matching bases. The CDR3 runs 14 residues. Germline assignment: CDR1 SGHNT and CDR2 YYREEE (reference sequence). The V end lost 3 bases, the J end lost 0 bases, and 9 bases lay between the germline ends. The CDR3 spells CASSWTAMNTEAFF. CDR3 DNA sequence: TGTGCCAGCAGCTGGACAGCCATGAACACTGAAGCTTTCTTT.

This clone was found once. The chain employs TRBV18 and TRBJ2-2; D gene unclear. Trimming stripped 0 bases from V and 6 bases from J, with 11 bases between. CDR3 length: 15 amino acids. The germline gives CDR1 KGHSH, CDR2 LQKENI. The CDR3 bases are TGTGCCAGCTCACCACCTAATCGTGAAGCCGGGGAGCTGTTTTTT. Encoded protein: CASSPPNREAGELFF. Full variable domain (missing parts from reference TRBV18 and TRBJ2-2): NAGVMQNPRHLVRRRGQEARLRCSPMKGHSHVYWYRQLPEEGLKFMVYLQKENIIDESGMPKERFSAEFPKEGPSILRIQQVVRGDSAAYFCASSPPNREAGELFFGEGSRLTVL.

The rearrangement links TRBV29-1 to TRBJ2-5, with D perhaps being TRBD1 or TRBD2 (5 bases each). With the DNA end fitting TRBJ2-7 better, the J assignment may be wrong. CDR1 is SQVTM and CDR2 is ANQGSEA in the germline V gene. The CDR3 spans 12 residues. Here the CDR3 DNA reads TGCAGCGTTCAGAGGGGCAGCTACGAGCAGTACTTC. Encoded protein: CSVQRGSYEQYF.

The genes are TRBV27 and TRBJ2-1; 7 bases match TRBD2. Germline CDR1 MNHEY, CDR2 SMNVEV (reference sequence). The V and J ends lost 1 base and 2 bases, in that order; junction bases with no gene match: 14. There are 19 residues in the CDR3. The CDR3 is CASSLWAGDVGGTYNEQFF. CDR3 nucleotides: TGTGCCAGCAGTTTATGGGCTGGTGACGTGGGGGGGACCTACAATGAGCAGTTCTTC.

The chain uses TRBV6-1 and TRBJ2-1; D not certain. Germline CDR1 and CDR2: MNHNS and SASEGT. This CDR3 is 13 amino acids long. V gave up 5 bases and J gave up 4 bases, with 9 bases separating them. Written as DNA, the CDR3 is TGTGCCAGCAGTATTCAGGTGTACAATGAGCAGTTCTTC. Residues: CASSIQVYNEQFF.

J is TRBJ2-1 and V is TRBV4-1; maybe TRBD1 (6 bases). Germline values: CDR1 MGHRA, CDR2 YSYEKL. V was trimmed by 1 base and J by 4 bases, leaving 14 bases between them. The CDR3 is 16 residues long. In nucleotides, the CDR3 is TGCGCCAGCAGCCAAGGAGCCAGAGGGGGATACAATGAGCAGTTCTTC. This sequence encodes CASSQGARGGYNEQFF.

This clone came up a few times. The chain is built from TRBV2 and TRBJ2-3, with D maybe TRBD1 (5 bases). CDR3 length: 14 amino acids. Trimming cost V 4 bases and J 1 base, with 9 bases left between them. From germline, CDR1 is SNHLY and CDR2 FYNNEI. The CDR3 loop reads CASSVTGGTDTQYF. In nucleotides, the CDR3 is TGTGCCAGCAGTGTTACAGGCGGCACAGATACGCAGTATTTT.